This TCR beta chain comes out of a study of T-cell memory formation after mild COVID-19. Study overall: TCR clustering was largely donor specific. Study-wide points: Cross-reactive memory seemingly joined, as some responding clones were found in pre-infection memory.

This clonotype was detected a few times. The antigen remains undetermined. A single record per CDR3 protein comes from TCRdb applying MiXCR to the 5' RACE reads. The sample has more than 250,000 distinct CDR3 sequences; 15% to 20% are singletons. Trimming removed 7 bases from V and 0 bases from J, with 11 bases in between. The CDR3 extends over 14 amino acids. The germline gives CDR1 SGHTA, CDR2 FQGNSA. The TCR sequence derives from a man between 18 and 29 years old who had mild COVID-19 (a few samples of this study predate the infection). Cell type and time point are not known. This chain uses TRBV7-2 with TRBJ2-3, with D tentatively TRBD2 (6 bases). Sequencing was carried out using PBMCs or a T cell subset sorted from them (not recorded which). CDR3 coding DNA: TGTGCCAGCAATAAAGGAGGGAGCACAGATACGCAGTATTTT. Residues: CASNKGGSTDTQYF.